Described below is a single T cell receptor (beta chain) sequence and its context. Germline lookup yields CDR1 ENHRY and CDR2 SYGVKD. The CDR3 runs to 15 residues. Trimming removed 3 bases from V and 0 bases from J, with 10 bases in between. Assay: immunoSEQ multiplex PCR; the TCRdb copy retains only in-frame clones and omits some. The sample contains tens of thousands of clones, 90% to 96% of which appear only once. The entry originates in a study of control samples from healthy donors and cancer patients. This chain joins TRBV10-3 and TRBJ2-3; D possibly matches TRBD1 or TRBD2 (6 bases each). The sequencing sample was made of blood. This TCR was recovered from a woman under 30 in good health. As DNA, the CDR3 is TGTGCCATCAGTGACGGGGGCTCTAGCACAGATACGCAGTATTTT. Its protein is CAISDGGSSTDTQYF.